This passage covers 21 T cell receptor beta chains from one sample sequenced in a study of OX40 agonist ivuxolimab in advanced cancers. Libraries were prepared by immunoSEQ multiplex PCR; TCRdb keeps only in-frame clonotypes and omits some of them. The sample has more than 75,000 clones; 75% to 90% are singletons. The sequenced sample was CD4+ or CD8+ T cells sorted from blood, obtained in a trial of the OX40 agonist ivuxolimab. The receptors were sampled from an adult with an advanced solid tumor such as melanoma, head and neck, liver or kidney cancer.

The rearrangement joins TRBV29-1 to TRBJ1-1; D gene uncertain. CDR3 length: 12 amino acids. The germline V gene has CDR1 SQVTM and CDR2 ANQGSEA. The V end was cut by 4 bases, the J end by 2 bases, with 8 bases between. The CDR3 DNA reads as TGCAGCGTTGCGACTGGTAACACTGAAGCTTTCTTT. Its protein product is CSVATGNTEAFF.

This chain connects TRBV19 to TRBJ2-3, with 10 bases fitting TRBD2. Per the germline V gene, CDR1 is LNHDA and CDR2 is SQIVND (reference sequence). The CDR3 runs to 14 residues. V lost 7 bases and J lost 3; bases outside the gene matches: 4. The CDR3 loop reads CASKRGGMTDTQYF. The CDR3 nucleotides read TGTGCCAGTAAGCGGGGGGGCATGACAGATACGCAGTATTTT.

The chain uses TRBV11-2 and TRBJ1-6; D is uncertain. Germline V lookup: CDR1 SGHAT, CDR2 FQNNGV. The V end lost 0 bases, the J end lost 4 bases, and 7 bases lay between the germline ends. This CDR3 contains 15 residues. This CDR3 is CASSLEYSYNSPLHF. In DNA, the CDR3 is TGTGCCAGCAGCTTAGAGTACAGTTATAATTCACCCCTCCACTTT.

V and J are TRBV7-3 and TRBJ2-5, with D perhaps given as TRBD1 or TRBD2 (5 bases each). The CDR3 loop spans 16 amino acids. V was cut by 4 bases and J by 5 bases, with 20 bases left in between. Looked up from germline, CDR1 is SGHTA and CDR2 is FQGTGA. The CDR3 DNA sequence: TGTGCCAGCAGCTCAATTGCAAGGGGCGAGGGGGAGACCCAGTACTTC. It translates to CASSSIARGEGETQYF.

The rearrangement links TRBV29-1 to TRBJ2-1; D is unclear. From germline, CDR1 is SQVTM and CDR2 ANQGSEA. Trimming shortened V by 1 base and J by 9 bases, and 7 bases separated the two germline ends. CDR3 length: 11 residues. The CDR3 DNA is TGCAGCGTTGAAGGGGCGTTTGAGCAGTTCTTC. The encoded protein is CSVEGAFEQFF.

The chain combines TRBV9 with TRBJ1-1, with D unclear. Trimming stripped 2 bases from V and 2 bases from J, with 7 bases between. The CDR3 is made up of 13 amino acids. Per the germline V gene, CDR1 is SGDLS and CDR2 is YYNGEE. The CDR3 DNA follows: TGTGCCAGCAGCGTGGCTGGAAACACTGAAGCTTTCTTT. It yields the protein CASSVAGNTEAFF.

The rearrangement uses TRBV6-6 and TRBJ2-7; 10 nucleotides line up with TRBD1. CDR1 MNHNY and CDR2 SVGAGI come from the germline V gene (reference sequence). CDR3 length: 15 amino acids. The ends lost 2 bases at V and 1 base at J; junction bases unmatched: 2. The CDR3 bases are TGTGCCAGCAGTTACCGGACAGGGGGATCCTACGAGCAGTACTTC. Translated: CASSYRTGGSYEQYF.

This chain joins TRBV7-6 and TRBJ2-3; D uncertain. The V end was cut by 8 bases, the J end by 0 bases, with 12 bases between. Looked up from germline, CDR1 is SGHVS and CDR2 is FNYEAQ. The length of the CDR3 is 14 residues. CDR3 bases: TGTGCCAGCTCACTGACCGCTAGCACAGATACGCAGTATTTT. It is translated as CASSLTASTDTQYF. The whole variable domain, filled in from reference TRBV7-6 and TRBJ2-3, reads GAGVSQSPRYKVTKRGQDVALRCDPISGHVSLYWYRQALGQGPEFLTYFNYEAQQDKSGLPNDRFSAERPEGSISTLTIQRTEQRDSAMYRCASSLTASTDTQYFGPGTRLTVL.

This clone was seen only once. This chain connects TRBV5-3 to TRBJ2-1; unclear D gene. TRBV5-3 is annotated as an ORF whose role is uncertain. This CDR3 spans 11 amino acids. V lost 2 bases and J 8 bases, leaving 5 bases between the germline ends. CDR3 in amino acids: CARSFCDEQFF. The CDR3 DNA reads TGTGCCAGAAGCTTTTGCGATGAGCAGTTCTTC.

The chain recombines TRBV21-1 with TRBJ2-2; the DNA was not compared with TRBD1, the D call given in the table. TRBV21-1 is flagged as a pseudogene. The CDR3 spans 12 residues. The chain's CDR3 is CASSKGAGELFF. The CDR3 DNA sequence: TGTGCCAGCAGCAAGGGCGCCGGGGAGCTGTTTTTT.

The chain uses TRBV5-5 and TRBJ1-5; D is perhaps TRBD1 (5 bases). V lost 0 bases, J lost 3 bases, and 16 bases lay in between. The germline gives CDR1 SGHKS, CDR2 YYEKEE (reference sequence). This CDR3 comprises 17 residues. In nucleotides, the CDR3 is TGTGCCAGCAGCTTGGGCCCGGGGCGGAGGATCAATCAGCCCCAGCATTTT. Translating it yields CASSLGPGRRINQPQHF.

V and J are TRBV5-4 and TRBJ2-1; unclear D gene. Germline assignment: CDR1 SGHNT and CDR2 YYREEE (reference sequence). This CDR3 is built from 12 residues. V lost 2 bases and J 8 bases, leaving 8 bases between the germline ends. The CDR3 bases are TGTGCCAGCAGCTTTTATGGCGATGAGCAGTTCTTC. Translated, it gives CASSFYGDEQFF.

The chain employs TRBV27 and TRBJ1-1; D remains unclear. CDR3 size: 14 residues. The germline CDR1 and CDR2 sequences are MNHEY and SMNVEV (reference sequence). Trimming removed 5 bases at V and 4 bases at J, with 14 bases between. For the CDR3, the DNA is TGTGCCAGCAGTATCGCTCGGGAGGGCACTGAAGCTTTCTTT. This translates into CASSIAREGTEAFF.

This clone has just one count. This chain connects TRBV4-3 to TRBJ1-4; D not resolved. Trimming shortened V by 1 base and J by 8 bases, and 14 bases separated the two germline ends. Germline V lookup: CDR1 LGHNA, CDR2 YSLEER. This CDR3 region has 15 residues. The CDR3, as DNA: TGCGCCAGCAGCCAAGTCGGTGGATCGATAGAAAAACTGTTTTTT. Amino acid sequence: CASSQVGGSIEKLFF.

The rearrangement uses TRBV28 and TRBJ2-5, with a possible D match to TRBD2 (7 bases). The CDR3 contains 15 residues. V shed 7 bases and J shed 5 bases, with 20 bases lying between them. Germline-derived CDR1 and CDR2 are MDHEN and SYDVKM. DNA for the CDR3: TGTGCCAGCACCTCCCCCGGGGGAGGGGGGGAGACCCAGTACTTC. Translating gives CASTSPGGGGETQYF.

The chain carries TRBV7-2 and TRBJ1-6; D possibly corresponds to TRBD1 (5 bases). The CDR3 spans 16 residues. The germline V gene has CDR1 SGHTA and CDR2 FQGNSA. V dropped 2 bases and J dropped 7 bases, with 15 bases sitting between them. The CDR3 DNA sequence: TGTGCCAGCAGCTTAAGGGCAGGGCCTAGGAATTCACCCCTCCACTTT. Protein sequence: CASSLRAGPRNSPLHF. The full variable domain, completed using reference TRBV7-2 and TRBJ1-6, is GAGVSQSPSNKVTEKGKDVELRCDPISGHTALYWYRQSLGQGLEFLIYFQGNSAPDKSGLPSDRFSAERTGGSVSTLTIQRTQQEDSAVYLCASSLRAGPRNSPLHFGNGTRLTVT.

The rearrangement uses TRBV19 and TRBJ1-1; D remains ambiguous. The CDR3 runs to 11 residues. Trimming stripped 4 bases from V and 7 bases from J, with 7 bases between. The germline V gene encodes CDR1 LNHDA and CDR2 SQIVND (reference sequence). CDR3 coding DNA: TGTGCCAGTAGTAGTTATTTTGAAGCTTTCTTT. This sequence encodes CASSSYFEAFF. The whole variable domain, filled in from reference TRBV19 and TRBJ1-1, reads DGGITQSPKYLFRKEGQNVTLSCEQNLNHDAMYWYRQDPGQGLRLIYYSQIVNDFQKGDIAEGYSVSREKKESFPLTVTSAQKNPTAFYLCASSSYFEAFFGQGTRLTVV.

This chain uses TRBV19 with TRBJ1-2; TRBD1 aligns across 9 bases. Per the germline V gene, CDR1 is LNHDA and CDR2 is SQIVND (reference sequence). Trimming removed 5 bases from V and 8 bases from J; junction bases left unmatched: 12. This CDR3 is 15 amino acids long. DNA of the CDR3: TGTGCCAGTAGTGACGCCATGGACAGGGGTAAAGGCTACACCTTC. Encoded protein: CASSDAMDRGKGYTF. The variable domain in full, completed from reference TRBV19 and TRBJ1-2, reads DGGITQSPKYLFRKEGQNVTLSCEQNLNHDAMYWYRQDPGQGLRLIYYSQIVNDFQKGDIAEGYSVSREKKESFPLTVTSAQKNPTAFYLCASSDAMDRGKGYTFGSGTRLTVV.

This chain joins TRBV9 and TRBJ1-4; 7 bases are a match to TRBD1. From germline, CDR1 is SGDLS and CDR2 YYNGEE. The length of the CDR3 is 15 residues. V was clipped by 2 bases and J by 2 bases; unmatched bases: 3. This CDR3 reads CASSVTTGTNEKLFF. DNA of the CDR3: TGTGCCAGCAGCGTGACGACAGGGACTAATGAAAAACTGTTTTTT.

This chain uses TRBV18 with TRBJ1-1; no clear D. The CDR3 sequence is 15 residues long. CDR1 is KGHSH and CDR2 is LQKENI in the germline V gene. Trimming cost V 3 bases and J 0 bases, with 11 bases left between them. CDR3 amino acids: CASSPAPNMNTEAFF. The CDR3 DNA reads as TGTGCCAGCTCACCTGCGCCAAACATGAACACTGAAGCTTTCTTT.

This chain joins TRBV10-1 and TRBJ1-2, with TRBD1 matching over 10 bases. J gave up 8 bases and V 3 bases, and 9 bases lay outside the gene matches. Germline values: CDR1 WNHNN, CDR2 SYGVQD (reference sequence). This CDR3 is built from 15 residues. The CDR3 spells CASSDSRTGGGGYTF. For the CDR3, the DNA is TGCGCCAGCAGTGACTCTCGGACAGGGGGTGGAGGCTACACCTTC.